This T cell receptor beta chain was sequenced in a study of blood T cell repertoires in COVID-19. The overall study: Sites across the United States, Italy and Spain contributed samples from acute and convalescent COVID-19. PBMCs, B-cell-depleted T cells, or T cells were the source of the cDNA or gDNA that made up the material.

This CDR3 has 17 residues. Germline-derived CDR1 and CDR2 are MDHEN and SYDVKM. V was clipped by 10 bases and J by 1 base, with 23 bases between them. Methods used by the authors: Estimated nucleated cell counts came from reference gene primer amplification. Only in-frame clones appear in the TCRdb table, and some are missing; sequencing was by immunoSEQ multiplex PCR. V and J calls and clone size are copied from that table; D and trimming were computed from the DNA. Among 230,000 or so clones listed, 84% were seen once. This chain connects TRBV28 to TRBJ1-5, with D possibly TRBD1 on 5 matching bases. Sequenced input: peripheral blood. This TCR derives from a man in his thirties or forties with active or convalescent COVID-19. The CDR3 DNA is TGTGCCACCCTTGAGCGGGGCAGAGGGAGAAGCAATCAGCCCCAGCATTTT. This sequence encodes CATLERGRGRSNQPQHF.